These 27 T cell receptor beta chains were sequenced from one sample in a study of CD8+ T cells in alopecia areata. After isolation, RNA underwent reverse transcription to generate cDNA as the sequencing template. Profiling relied on immunoSEQ multiplex PCR, and the TCRdb table lists in-frame clones only, not all of them. The table shows 89,000 or so clones, with roughly 51% occurring only once. Sample: NKG2D-high CD8+ T cells sorted from blood. The receptors were sampled from a human donor with alopecia areata.

This chain joins TRBV11-2 and TRBJ2-7; 7 bases align to TRBD2. This CDR3 is built from 14 residues. After removal of 4 bases from V and 1 base from J, the junction contained 4 bases not matched to a gene. Germline-derived CDR1 and CDR2 are SGHAT and FQNNGV. The CDR3 is CASSSPGLSYEQYF. CDR3 in DNA: TGTGCCAGCAGCTCCCCGGGACTATCCTACGAGCAGTACTTC.

The rearrangement uses TRBV19 and TRBJ1-1; D not resolved. With 1 base removed from V and 8 bases from J, the gap between germline ends came to 14 bases. This CDR3 has 14 amino acids. The germline V gene has CDR1 LNHDA and CDR2 SQIVND (reference sequence). CDR3 sequence (DNA): TGTGCCAGTAGTATAGCGCAGTCCGTTCCCGAAGCTTTCTTT. Encoded protein: CASSIAQSVPEAFF.

The genes are TRBV29-1 and TRBJ1-2; TRBD1 is a possible D gene (5 bases). Germline assignment: CDR1 SQVTM and CDR2 ANQGSEA. Deletions cut 4 bases from V and 6 bases from J, with 6 bases between. The CDR3 runs 10 residues. The CDR3 protein is CSVAGDGYTF. Written as DNA, the CDR3 is TGCAGCGTTGCGGGGGATGGCTACACCTTC.

The V and J genes are TRBV29-1 and TRBJ2-1, with D maybe TRBD1 (7 bases). The CDR3 has 16 residues. The germline CDR1 and CDR2 sequences are SQVTM and ANQGSEA. Between the trimmed V and J ends, which lost 3 bases and 4 bases, there was a span of 19 bases. CDR3 DNA sequence: TGCAGCGTTGAGGGGACTTTCAGGGGGGCTTACAATGAGCAGTTCTTC. This encodes CSVEGTFRGAYNEQFF.

This clone has just a few counts. The V call is TRBV29-1, the J call TRBJ1-2; maybe TRBD1 (6 bases). This CDR3 has 15 residues. CDR1 is SQVTM, CDR2 ANQGSEA, per germline. V gave up 5 bases and J gave up 5 bases, with 21 bases separating them. The CDR3 region is CSVPARGGGAYGYTF. The CDR3 nucleotides are TGCAGCGTTCCTGCTCGCGGGGGGGGCGCTTATGGCTACACCTTC. Drawing the rest from reference TRBV29-1 and TRBJ1-2, the complete variable domain is SAVISQKPSRDICQRGTSLTIQCQVDSQVTMMFWYRQQPGQSLTLIATANQGSEATYESGFVIDKFPISRPNLTFSTLTVSNMSPEDSSIYLCSVPARGGGAYGYTFGSGTRLTVV.

This clone has more than one count but fewer than ten. This chain links TRBV29-1 with TRBJ1-1, with D possibly matching TRBD1 (6 bases). V dropped 4 bases and J dropped 4 bases, with 13 bases sitting between them. Germline CDR1 and CDR2: SQVTM and ANQGSEA. This CDR3 has 13 residues. Written as DNA, the CDR3 is TGCAGCGTTGGGGGCAGGGGCGGCACTGAAGCTTTCTTT. This translates into CSVGGRGGTEAFF.

In this sample, this clone turned up a few times. J is TRBJ2-7 and V is TRBV29-1, with D uncertain. Germline assignment: CDR1 SQVTM and CDR2 ANQGSEA. V lost 8 bases to trimming and J lost 4 bases, with 21 bases between them. The CDR3 runs to 14 residues. CDR3 amino acids: CSPRSVLESYEQYF. The CDR3 DNA follows: TGCAGCCCACGATCGGTCTTGGAGTCTTACGAGCAGTACTTC.

This rearrangement joins TRBV29-1 to TRBJ2-7, with D perhaps matching TRBD2 (5 bases). This CDR3 spans 11 amino acids. Trimming took off 3 bases at V and 6 bases at J, with 9 bases between the two ends. Looked up from germline, CDR1 is SQVTM and CDR2 is ANQGSEA. The CDR3 nucleotides read TGCAGCGTTGATATGGACTTCGAGCAGTACTTC. Its protein is CSVDMDFEQYF.

In its sample, this clone was seen a few times. V usage is TRBV7-9 and J usage is TRBJ1-1; TRBD1 matches 7 bases. The CDR3 is made up of 13 amino acids. Looked up from germline, CDR1 is SEHNR and CDR2 is FQNEAQ (reference sequence). Trimming removed 7 bases from V and 8 bases from J; junction bases left unmatched: 10. The CDR3 DNA follows: TGTGCCAGCAACCCCTCAACACAGGGGGAAGCTTTCTTT. Translated: CASNPSTQGEAFF. The whole variable domain, remainder taken from reference TRBV7-9 and TRBJ1-1, is DTGVSQNPRHKITKRGQNVTFRCDPISEHNRLYWYRQTLGQGPEFLTYFQNEAQLEKSRLLSDRFSAERPKGSFSTLEIQRTEQGDSAMYLCASNPSTQGEAFFGQGTRLTVV.

The J gene is TRBJ2-7, the V gene TRBV2, with a tentative D call TRBD1 (6 bases). Germline CDR1 SNHLY, CDR2 FYNNEI. This CDR3 comprises 13 residues. V lost 6 bases, J lost 4 bases, and 13 bases lay in between. Here the CDR3 reads CASSTGSQYEQYF. The CDR3 nucleotides read TGTGCCAGCAGCACAGGGTCGCAATACGAGCAGTACTTC.

The chain employs TRBV25-1 and TRBJ2-1; 8 nucleotides agree with TRBD2. The CDR3 length is 13 residues. The germline V gene encodes CDR1 MGHDK and CDR2 SYGVNS. The trim removed 5 bases at V and 8 bases at J, leaving 5 bases unmatched. DNA of the CDR3: TGTGCCAGCAGTCAAGCGGGGGCTTATGAGCAGTTCTTC. The encoded protein is CASSQAGAYEQFF. Together with reference TRBV25-1 and TRBJ2-1, the CDR3 gives the full variable domain: EADIYQTPRYLVIGTGKKITLECSQTMGHDKMYWYQQDPGMELHLIHYSYGVNSTEKGDLSSESTVSRIRTEHFPLTLESARPSHTSQYLCASSQAGAYEQFFGPGTRLTVL.

The rearrangement uses TRBV28 and TRBJ2-7, with 7 bases matching TRBD2. Germline CDR1 reads MDHEN; CDR2 reads SYDVKM. With V trimmed by 6 bases and J by 6 bases, 11 bases remained unmatched. The CDR3 totals 14 residues. The CDR3 reads CASSPPGLDFEQYF. The CDR3 nucleotides are TGTGCCAGCAGCCCGCCCGGACTAGATTTCGAGCAGTACTTC.

This clone was observed a handful of times. The chain recombines TRBV29-1 with TRBJ2-1, with D tentatively TRBD1 (6 bases). This CDR3 has 13 amino acids. The ends were cut back, 0 bases at V and 8 bases at J, with 11 bases in the middle. The germline V gene has CDR1 SQVTM and CDR2 ANQGSEA. CDR3 in amino acids: CSVEDWSGDEQFF. DNA for the CDR3: TGCAGCGTTGAAGATTGGTCAGGGGATGAGCAGTTCTTC.

This clone has just one count. This sequence joins TRBV9 and TRBJ2-5; TRBD2 agrees at 9 bases. V lost 4 bases, J lost 5 bases, and 9 bases stayed unmatched. CDR3 length equals 15 residues. The germline V gene encodes CDR1 SGDLS and CDR2 YYNGEE. The CDR3 sequence: CASSPSGLAGETQYF. CDR3 DNA sequence: TGTGCCAGCAGCCCATCAGGGCTAGCGGGGGAGACCCAGTACTTC. The variable domain in full, with the rest retrieved from reference TRBV9 and TRBJ2-5, is DSGVTQTPKHLITATGQRVTLRCSPRSGDLSVYWYQQSLDQGLQFLIQYYNGEERAKGNILERFSAQQFPDLHSELNLSSLELGDSALYFCASSPSGLAGETQYFGPGTRLLVL.

This chain uses TRBV7-8 with TRBJ2-5; TRBD1 matches at 10 bases. The CDR3 sequence is 16 residues long. The germline V gene encodes CDR1 SGHVS and CDR2 FQNEAQ. Germline trimming cut 2 bases from V and 5 bases from J; bases unmatched to any gene: 8. DNA for the CDR3: TGTGCCAGCAGCTTACCTTCTGACAGGGGGCTGGAGACCCAGTACTTC. Protein product: CASSLPSDRGLETQYF.

CDR3 loop: CASSEITVEETQYF. CDR3 nucleotide sequence: TGTGCCAGCAGTGAGATTACGGTAGAAGAGACCCAGTACTTC. The chain joins TRBV2 to TRBJ2-5; D not resolved. Germline-derived CDR1 and CDR2 are SNHLY and FYNNEI. This CDR3 contains 14 residues. Trimming shortened V by 3 bases and J by 3 bases, and 11 bases separated the two germline ends.

As concerns this clone: Within the sample, other DNA sequences also encode this same CDR3. This chain uses TRBV27 with TRBJ1-2; D is unresolved. The CDR3 length is 13 residues. Per the germline V gene, CDR1 is MNHEY and CDR2 is SMNVEV (reference sequence). V shed 3 bases and J shed 4 bases, with 9 bases lying between them. CDR3 loop: CASSLSGGYGYTF. The CDR3 DNA sequence: TGTGCCAGCAGTTTGTCCGGAGGCTATGGCTACACCTTC.

The chain couples TRBV28 to TRBJ2-1, with TRBD1 matching over 7 bases. There are 14 residues in the CDR3. Germline V lookup: CDR1 MDHEN, CDR2 SYDVKM. The V gene end was trimmed by 10 bases and the J gene end by 4 bases; junction bases not matched to a gene: 10. The CDR3 reads CATSSPGQYNEQFF. CDR3 nucleotide sequence: TGTGCCACCAGCTCCCCGGGACAGTACAATGAGCAGTTCTTC.

This clone was observed a few times. The chain carries TRBV6-6 and TRBJ2-2; TRBD1 agrees at 7 bases. The CDR3 has 14 amino acids. The junction had 7 bases not matched to a gene; V was cut back by 5 bases and J by 7 bases. CDR1 MNHNY and CDR2 SVGAGI come from the germline V gene (reference sequence). This CDR3 is CASSQRGQHGELFF. The CDR3 bases are TGTGCCAGCAGTCAAAGGGGACAGCACGGGGAGCTGTTTTTT.

CDR3 DNA sequence: TGCGCCAGCAGCCAAGTGGGAGGGGTTGAGCTGTTTTTT. It translates to CASSQVGGVELFF. The chain recombines TRBV4-1 with TRBJ2-2; the match to TRBD2 covers 7 bases. The V gene's germline CDR1 is MGHRA and CDR2 YSYEKL. Trimming at V came to 1 base and at J to 11 bases, leaving 4 bases not matched to a gene. The CDR3 length is 13 residues.

The gene calls are TRBV29-1 and TRBJ1-1, with a weak D call TRBD1 (5 bases). V was trimmed by 7 bases and J by 0 bases, leaving 21 bases between them. Germline CDR1 is SQVTM and CDR2 is ANQGSEA. This CDR3 is 16 amino acids long. The CDR3 DNA reads TGCAGCGCCGCAAGGGGCCAGGTCCGCATGAACACTGAAGCTTTCTTT. Amino acid sequence: CSAARGQVRMNTEAFF.

V and J are TRBV5-1 and TRBJ1-1; D unresolved. From germline, CDR1 is SGHRS and CDR2 YFSETQ. This CDR3 has 15 residues. V lost 2 bases, J lost 2 bases, and 13 bases lay in between. CDR3 bases: TGCGCCAGCAGCTTTTGGGAATCTCTCAACACTGAAGCTTTCTTT. Its translation is CASSFWESLNTEAFF.

The chain has TRBV4-1 and TRBJ2-3; possible D gene TRBD2, 6 bases. In germline, CDR1 is MGHRA, CDR2 YSYEKL. The CDR3 contains 15 residues. The germline V and J ends were trimmed by 4 bases and 5 bases, with 16 bases remaining between them. The CDR3 sequence: CASSLEGLPVDTQYF. DNA of the CDR3: TGCGCCAGCAGCCTGGAGGGACTCCCAGTAGATACGCAGTATTTT.

This clone was picked up a small number of times. This chain's CDR3 is CASSQNPGTGNTGELFF. The CDR3 DNA is TGCGCCAGCAGCCAGAACCCCGGGACAGGGAACACCGGGGAGCTGTTTTTT. The chain is built from TRBV4-1 and TRBJ2-2; 8 nucleotides match TRBD1. V lost 3 bases to trimming and J lost 1 base; unmatched junction nucleotides: 7. Per germline, CDR1 MGHRA and CDR2 YSYEKL. The CDR3 covers 17 residues.

Here the CDR3 DNA reads TGCAGCGTTGAAGCTCAGAGACAGGGGATTTTCGAGCAGTACTTC. As protein: CSVEAQRQGIFEQYF. The V call is TRBV29-1, the J call TRBJ2-7; 8 positions agree with TRBD1. This CDR3 comprises 15 residues. The V and J ends lost 1 base and 6 bases, in that order; junction bases with no gene match: 11. Germline V CDR1 and CDR2: SQVTM, ANQGSEA.

The chain combines TRBV5-1 with TRBJ2-7; TRBD2 aligns across 7 bases. From germline, CDR1 is SGHRS and CDR2 YFSETQ. V gave up 0 bases and J gave up 6 bases; unmatched junction bases: 15. This CDR3 is built from 17 residues. For the CDR3, the DNA is TGCGCCAGCAGCTTGGAGGGTCCACGGGGGGAGTATCTCGAGCAGTACTTC. Translation gives CASSLEGPRGEYLEQYF.

For this clone: The same CDR3 is also encoded by other DNA sequences in this sample. CDR3 DNA: TGTGCCAGCAGTCCGGACAGGGTCGGCACCGGGGAGCTGTTTTTT. Translated: CASSPDRVGTGELFF. V and J are TRBV5-6 and TRBJ2-2; 8 bases are shared with TRBD1. The J segment lost 4 bases and the V segment lost 5 bases, leaving 7 bases of the junction unmatched. Germline-derived CDR1 and CDR2 are SGHDT and YYEEEE. This CDR3 spans 15 amino acids.